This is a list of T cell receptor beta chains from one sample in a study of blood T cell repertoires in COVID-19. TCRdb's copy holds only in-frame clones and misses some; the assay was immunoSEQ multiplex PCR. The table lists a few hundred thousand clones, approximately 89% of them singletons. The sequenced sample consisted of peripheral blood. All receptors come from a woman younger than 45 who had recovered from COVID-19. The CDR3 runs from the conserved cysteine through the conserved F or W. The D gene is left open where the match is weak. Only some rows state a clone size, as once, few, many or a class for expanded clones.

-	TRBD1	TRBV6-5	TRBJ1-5	CASKDRAYSNQPQHF	TGTGCCAGCAAAGACAGGGCTTATAGCAATCAGCCCCAGCATTTT
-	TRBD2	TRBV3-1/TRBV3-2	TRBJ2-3	CASSRTGGDTQYF	TGTGCCAGCAGCCGCACGGGGGGAGATACGCAGTATTTT
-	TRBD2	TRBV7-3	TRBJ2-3	CASSPGGLPRTDTQYF	TGTGCCAGCAGCCCCGGGGGACTACCACGCACAGATACGCAGTATTTT
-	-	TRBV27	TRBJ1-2	CASSLVGSYGYTF	TGTGCCAGCAGCCTCGTGGGCTCCTATGGCTACACCTTC
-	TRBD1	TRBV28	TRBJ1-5	CASRTTGGNQPQHF	TGTGCCAGCAGGACCACAGGGGGCAATCAGCCCCAGCATTTT
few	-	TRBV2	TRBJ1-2	CASSETGESYTF	TGTGCCAGCAGTGAAACGGGGGAGAGCTACACCTTC
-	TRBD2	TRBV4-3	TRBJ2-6	CASSQGGAGANVLTF	TGCGCCAGCAGCCAGGGGGGGGCTGGGGCCAACGTCCTGACTTTC
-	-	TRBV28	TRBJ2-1	CASSQGFDEQFF	TGTGCCAGCAGCCAGGGTTTCGATGAGCAGTTCTTC
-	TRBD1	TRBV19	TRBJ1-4	CASSTTGTHATNEKLFF	TGTGCCAGTAGTACGACAGGGACACATGCAACTAATGAAAAACTGTTTTTT
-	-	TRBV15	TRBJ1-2	CATSPAGGTFHGYTF	TGTGCCACCAGCCCAGCGGGGGGAACGTTCCATGGCTACACCTTC
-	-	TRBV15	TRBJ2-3	CATSRVGGTTDTQYF	TGTGCCACCAGCAGGGTTGGGGGGACCACAGATACGCAGTATTTT
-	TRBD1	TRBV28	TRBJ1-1	CASGQGDFFGNTEAFF	TGTGCCAGTGGACAGGGGGACTTCTTCGGAAACACTGAAGCTTTCTTT
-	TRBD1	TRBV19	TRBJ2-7	CASSIGTGVPHEQYF	TGTGCCAGTAGTATCGGGACAGGGGTTCCCCACGAGCAGTACTTC
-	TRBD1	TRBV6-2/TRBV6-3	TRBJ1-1	CASSSGRDRGRSTEAFF	TGTGCCAGCAGTTCTGGGAGGGACAGGGGTCGAAGCACTGAAGCTTTCTTT
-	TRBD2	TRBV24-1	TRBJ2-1	CATGTSGGSYNEQFF	TGTGCCACCGGGACTAGCGGGGGGTCCTACAATGAGCAGTTCTTC
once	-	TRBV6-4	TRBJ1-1	CASSLSGGTEAFF	TGTGCCAGCAGTTTGAGCGGTGGCACTGAAGCTTTCTTT
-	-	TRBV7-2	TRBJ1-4	CASSLVGSLSGLFF	TGTGCCAGCAGCTTAGTGGGCAGTCTATCAGGACTGTTTTTT
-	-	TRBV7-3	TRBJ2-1	CASSLTPGSNEQFF	TGTGCCAGCAGCTTAACTCCAGGGTCCAATGAGCAGTTCTTC
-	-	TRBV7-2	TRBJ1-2	CASTQRGGRGANYGYTF	TGTGCCAGCACCCAGAGGGGGGGTAGAGGGGCTAACTATGGCTACACCTTC
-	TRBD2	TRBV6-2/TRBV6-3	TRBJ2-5	CASSQRLAGGPHQETQYF	TGTGCCAGCAGCCAGAGACTAGCGGGGGGGCCCCACCAAGAGACCCAGTACTTC
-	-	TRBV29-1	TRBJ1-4	CSVKHTRREKLFF	TGCAGCGTTAAACACACCCGGAGGGAAAAACTGTTTTTT
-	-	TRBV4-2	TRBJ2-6	CASSQETGQRLSGANVLTF	TGTGCCAGCAGCCAAGAGACCGGACAGAGATTATCTGGGGCCAACGTCCTGACTTTC
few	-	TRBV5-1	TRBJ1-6	CASSLDSIISPLHF	TGCGCCAGCAGCTTGGACAGTATCATTTCACCCCTCCACTTT
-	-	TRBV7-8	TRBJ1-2	CASSLGSANYGYTF	TGTGCCAGCAGCTTAGGCTCAGCTAACTATGGCTACACCTTC
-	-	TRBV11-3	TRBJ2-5	CASSLGGKQETQYF	TGTGCCAGCAGCTTAGGCGGGAAGCAAGAGACCCAGTACTTC
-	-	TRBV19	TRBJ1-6	CASSLTVAEWSSYNSPLHF	TGTGCCAGTAGCCTTACTGTCGCCGAGTGGAGCTCCTATAATTCACCCCTCCACTTT
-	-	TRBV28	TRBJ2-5	CASFHGGGLQETQYF	TGTGCCAGCTTCCATGGGGGGGGCCTCCAAGAGACCCAGTACTTC
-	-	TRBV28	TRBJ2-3	CASSLEADTQYF	TGTGCCAGCAGTTTGGAGGCAGATACGCAGTATTTT
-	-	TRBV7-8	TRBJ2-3	CASSLSHTDTQYF	TGTGCCAGCAGCTTATCCCACACAGATACGCAGTATTTT
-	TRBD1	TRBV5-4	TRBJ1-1	CASSSEGARTEAFF	TGTGCCAGCAGCTCGGAGGGGGCGAGGACTGAAGCTTTCTTT
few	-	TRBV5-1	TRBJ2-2	CASSFRDRELFF	TGCGCCAGCAGCTTCCGGGACAGGGAGCTGTTTTTT
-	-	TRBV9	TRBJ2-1	CASSGGWGEYNEQFF	TGTGCCAGCAGTGGTGGGTGGGGGGAATACAATGAGCAGTTCTTC
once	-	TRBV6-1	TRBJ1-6	CASSETLGAVVSPLHF	TGTGCCAGCAGTGAAACTCTAGGGGCGGTGGTTTCACCCCTCCACTTT
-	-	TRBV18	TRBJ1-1	CASSPPGQGWGNTEAFF	TGTGCCAGCTCACCACCGGGGCAGGGTTGGGGGAACACTGAAGCTTTCTTT
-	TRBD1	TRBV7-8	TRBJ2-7	CASSGGRTGWAEQYF	TGTGCCAGCAGCGGGGGCAGGACAGGGTGGGCCGAGCAGTACTTC
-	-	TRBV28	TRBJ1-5	CASRTDRLFNQPQHF	TGTGCCAGCAGGACGGACAGACTATTCAATCAGCCCCAGCATTTT
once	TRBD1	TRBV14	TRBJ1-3	CASSPYAPHRGYGNTIYF	TGTGCCAGCAGCCCATACGCACCGCACAGGGGGTACGGAAACACCATATATTTT
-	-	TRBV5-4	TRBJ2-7	CASSWATGVTVVEQYF	TGTGCCAGCAGCTGGGCAACTGGGGTGACAGTAGTCGAGCAGTACTTC
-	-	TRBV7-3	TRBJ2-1	CASSLIPNNEQFF	TGTGCCAGCAGCTTAATCCCAAACAATGAGCAGTTCTTC
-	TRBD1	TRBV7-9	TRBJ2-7	CASSRTHIGQGGEQYF	TGTGCCAGCAGCCGGACCCACATAGGACAGGGGGGAGAGCAGTACTTC
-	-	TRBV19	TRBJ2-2	CASLYTGELFF	TGTGCCAGTCTATACACCGGGGAGCTGTTTTTT
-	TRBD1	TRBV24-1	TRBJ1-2	CATETGTGDGYTF	TGTGCCACAGAAACCGGGACAGGGGATGGCTACACCTTC
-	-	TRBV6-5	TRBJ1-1	CASSAQRLNTEAFF	TGTGCCAGCAGCGCCCAGAGGTTGAACACTGAAGCTTTCTTT
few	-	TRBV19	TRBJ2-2	CASLGSNTGELFF	TGTGCCAGTCTAGGATCGAACACCGGGGAGCTGTTTTTT
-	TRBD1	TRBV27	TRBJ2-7	CASSLSPTDRGEQYF	TGTGCCAGCAGTTTATCCCCCACTGACAGGGGCGAGCAGTACTTC
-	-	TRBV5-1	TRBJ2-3	CASSLEGPPGLDTQYF	TGCGCCAGCAGCTTGGAGGGACCTCCGGGACTAGATACGCAGTATTTT
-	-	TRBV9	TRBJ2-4	CASSVVSLAKNIQYF	TGTGCCAGCAGCGTAGTCTCCCTAGCCAAAAACATTCAGTACTTC
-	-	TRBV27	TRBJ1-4	CASSFLSFGSSGTNEKLFF	TGTGCCAGCAGTTTTTTATCCTTTGGCAGCTCAGGCACTAATGAAAAACTGTTTTTT
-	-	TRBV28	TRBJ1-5	CASSLFGGALSNQPQHF	TGTGCCAGCAGTTTATTTGGAGGTGCCCTTAGCAATCAGCCCCAGCATTTT
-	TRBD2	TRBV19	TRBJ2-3	CASSSGGAADTQYF	TGTGCCAGTAGTAGCGGGGGGGCGGCAGATACGCAGTATTTT
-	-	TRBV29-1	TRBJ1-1	CSVEELGDTYTEAFF	TGCAGCGTTGAAGAGTTGGGGGACACATACACTGAAGCTTTCTTT
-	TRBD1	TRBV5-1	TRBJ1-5	CASSLTGASNQPQHF	TGCGCCAGCAGCTTAACAGGGGCGAGCAATCAGCCCCAGCATTTT
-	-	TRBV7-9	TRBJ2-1	CASSLVSGSSYNEQFF	TGTGCCAGCAGCTTAGTGTCAGGGTCCTCCTACAATGAGCAGTTCTTC
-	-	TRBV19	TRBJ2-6	CASSNYPGANVLTF	TGTGCCAGTAGTAACTATCCTGGGGCCAACGTCCTGACTTTC